This T cell receptor (beta chain) was identified in a study of response to subunit inactivated influenza vaccine listed by TCRdb under 2018. Context from the whole study: The study used deep quantitative T cell receptor repertoire profiling to track responses to a trivalent subunit inactivated influenza vaccine.

Library generation was performed with RT-PCR. The listed sequencing device is Illumina HiSeq 2500. The public reads were quality trimmed at Q25 with fastp and then assembled into clones with MiXCR by TCRdb, keeping productive beta chains. Rows are unified per CDR3 protein, each entry keeping the most common DNA and genes. The sample table lists 600,000 to 700,000 distinct CDR3 sequences, approximately 15% of them with a count of one. The top ten clonotypes cover less than 8.5% of the sample. As to this clonotype: Its antigen is still unknown. No qualities accompany the bases; no much larger clone lies one base away.

The full study reports these points: The authors suggested that each seasonal influenza vaccination may recruit only a limited number of new T cells.

The clonotype originates from a man aged 45-65 years who received an inactivated influenza vaccine. Donor details come from another sample of the same person, matched by shared clones. The sample in question was PBMCs from blood, obtained around 14 days before vaccination.

For the CDR3, the sequence is CASSYSTGASGNTIYF. The DNA sequence is given as TGTGCCAGCAGTTACTCGACAGGGGCCTCTGGAAACACCATATATTTT. Recombination connected TRBV6-5 to TRBJ1-3, with 8 bases in between that match TRBD1. Compared with germline, V lacks 0 bases and J lacks 0 bases; bases without a gene match: 1. CDR1 and CDR2 are drawn from the germline V gene: MNHEY, SVGAGI. The CDR3, from cysteine to phenylalanine, totals 16 residues. The only DNA kept is the CDR3, 48 bases in frame from the first base.